The 6 T cell receptor beta chains below were found in one sample sequenced in a study of blood T cells in healthy people across ages. A second PCR of about 7 to 11 cycles used a sample-barcoded 5' primer and a J-beta primer mix. Via MiXCR, TCRdb re-called the 5' RACE reads, giving one row per CDR3 protein. The top ten hold 10% to 15% of the sample, which has roughly 800,000 distinct CDR3 sequences, roughly 35% seen once. The sequenced sample consisted of blood. These receptors were obtained from a man between 18 and 29 years old in good health.

Concerning this clonotype: A clone one base away is much larger, so this may be a read error. This chain links TRBV7-2 with TRBJ2-7, with D possibly TRBD2 on 5 matching bases. This CDR3 has 14 amino acids. The germline V gene encodes CDR1 SGHTA and CDR2 FQGNSA. CDR3 DNA: TGTGCCGGCAGCTCACTACTAGACTCCTACGAGCAGTACTTC. Residues: CAGSSLLDSYEQYF.

This clonotype showed up many times. The J gene is TRBJ2-7, the V gene TRBV20-1, with D tentatively TRBD1 (6 bases). Germline values: CDR1 DFQATT, CDR2 SNEGSKA (reference sequence). V was cut by 0 bases and J by 3 bases, with 15 bases left in between. This CDR3 has 15 amino acids. The CDR3 spells CSARDAAGDHYEQYF. In DNA form, the CDR3 reads TGCAGTGCTAGAGATGCGGCAGGGGACCACTACGAGCAGTACTTC.

The chain uses TRBV5-4 and TRBJ1-1; tentatively, D is TRBD1 (5 bases). Per the germline V gene, CDR1 is SGHNT and CDR2 is YYREEE (reference sequence). The V gene lost 1 base and the J gene lost 11 bases, with 12 bases spanning the gap. CDR3 length equals 12 residues. In nucleotides, the CDR3 is TGTGCCAGCAGCTTGTTTGGAGGGGATGCTTTCTTT. Protein sequence: CASSLFGGDAFF.

The V and J genes are TRBV5-6 and TRBJ2-7; TRBD2 agrees at 8 bases. Germline V gene lookup returns CDR1 SGHDT and CDR2 YYEEEE. The CDR3 sequence is 14 residues long. V lost 4 bases and J lost 0; bases outside the gene matches: 3. The CDR3 DNA reads TGTGCCAGCAGCGAGGGACTAGTCTCCTACGAGCAGTACTTC. Translation gives CASSEGLVSYEQYF.

In regard to this clonotype: At one boundary the junction diverges from the germline segment, which might be a read error. V and J are TRBV7-9 and TRBJ2-7; TRBD1 agrees at 9 bases. Per the germline V gene, CDR1 is SEHNR and CDR2 is FQNEAQ (reference sequence). CDR3 length: 14 amino acids. CDR3 in amino acids: CASSWGQGPYEQHF. In DNA, the CDR3 is TGTGCCAGCAGCTGGGGACAGGGTCCCTACGAGCAGCACTTC.

This chain links TRBV11-2 with TRBJ2-5; D ambiguous. The CDR3 has 14 amino acids. The ends were cut back, 5 bases at V and 4 bases at J, with 14 bases in the middle. Germline V CDR1 and CDR2: SGHAT, FQNNGV. The CDR3 sequence is CASSMALPPETQYF. The CDR3 DNA is TGTGCCAGCAGCATGGCCCTTCCCCCAGAGACCCAGTACTTC. Looking up the rest from reference TRBV11-2 and TRBJ2-5 gives the full variable domain: EAGVAQSPRYKIIEKRQSVAFWCNPISGHATLYWYQQILGQGPKLLIQFQNNGVVDDSQLPKDRFSAERLKGVDSTLKIQPAKLEDSAVYLCASSMALPPETQYFGPGTRLLVL.